Below are 14 T cell receptor beta chains sequenced from a single sample in a study of blood T cell repertoires in COVID-19. Sequencing used immunoSEQ multiplex PCR; TCRdb keeps in-frame clones, though not all of them. This sample yields 250,000 or so clones, of which about 80% are seen a single time; around 3.6% belongs to the top ten. Sequenced sample: PBMCs or T cells enriched from blood (not recorded which). The receptors were gathered from a man in his forties or fifties who had recovered from COVID-19.

This clone was seen only a few times. The chain has TRBV7-3 and TRBJ2-3; D possibly corresponds to TRBD1 (5 bases). CDR1 is SGHTA and CDR2 is FQGTGA in the germline V gene. Trimming removed 4 bases at V and 4 bases at J, with 9 bases between. The CDR3 loop spans 13 amino acids. The DNA of the CDR3 is TGTGCCAGCAGCTCTCAGGGCTCAGATACGCAGTATTTT. Translation gives CASSSQGSDTQYF.

The V and J genes are TRBV11-3 and TRBJ2-5; possible D gene TRBD2, 6 bases. V lost 0 bases to trimming and J lost 9 bases, with 11 bases between them. Germline CDR1 is SGHNT and CDR2 is YENEEA. This CDR3 comprises 13 residues. CDR3 in DNA: TGTGCCAGCAGCTTAGAGGACCGCGGGGCCCAGTACTTC. It encodes CASSLEDRGAQYF.

This clone was counted once. The CDR3 here is CASSGTGVGDTQYF. The DNA for the CDR3 is TGTGCCAGCAGTGGGACAGGGGTGGGCGATACGCAGTATTTT. The rearrangement joins TRBV28 to TRBJ2-3, with 10 bases that match TRBD1. This CDR3 spans 14 amino acids. From germline, CDR1 is MDHEN and CDR2 SYDVKM. J was trimmed by 6 bases and V by 5 bases; bases with no gene match: 5.

This clone was detected once. The chain joins TRBV2 to TRBJ2-3; TRBD2 might be the D (6 bases). Trimming shortened V by 11 bases and J by 4 bases, and 28 bases separated the two germline ends. The CDR3 is 17 amino acids. CDR1 and CDR2 (germline): SNHLY, FYNNEI. The CDR3 reads CALLPGAMVVGSDTQYF. The CDR3 DNA reads TGTGCCCTACTGCCGGGAGCGATGGTGGTCGGGTCAGATACGCAGTATTTT. The variable domain in full, with the rest retrieved from reference TRBV2 and TRBJ2-3, is EPEVTQTPSHQVTQMGQEVILRCVPISNHLYFYWYRQILGQKVEFLVSFYNNEISEKSEIFDDQFSVERPDGSNFTLKIRSTKLEDSAMYFCALLPGAMVVGSDTQYFGPGTRLTVL.

J is TRBJ1-5 and V is TRBV7-6; tentative D call: TRBD1 (6 bases). This CDR3 has 15 amino acids. The germline V gene encodes CDR1 SGHVS and CDR2 FNYEAQ. The germline V and J ends were trimmed by 5 bases and 3 bases, with 14 bases remaining between them. The CDR3 is CASSPRDTYNQPQHF. DNA for the CDR3: TGTGCCAGCAGCCCCCGGGACACATACAATCAGCCCCAGCATTTT.

A few counts support this clone. The V and J genes are TRBV10-3 and TRBJ1-4; maybe TRBD1 (5 bases). Germline V CDR1 and CDR2: ENHRY, SYGVKD. With 6 bases removed from V and 5 bases from J, the gap between germline ends came to 13 bases. The CDR3 is 14 residues long. This CDR3 reads CAIRREGENEKLFF. The CDR3 nucleotides read TGTGCCATCAGGCGGGAAGGGGAGAATGAAAAACTGTTTTTT.

The chain has TRBV15 and TRBJ2-7; 8 bases are a match to TRBD1. Germline CDR1 reads LNHNV; CDR2 reads YYDKDF (reference sequence). V was clipped by 2 bases and J by 1 base; unmatched bases: 4. There are 15 residues in the CDR3. CDR3 loop: CATSRIGQGSYEQYF. The CDR3 DNA reads TGTGCCACCAGCAGAATTGGACAGGGATCCTACGAGCAGTACTTC. Looking up the rest from reference TRBV15 and TRBJ2-7 gives the full variable domain: DAMVIQNPRYQVTQFGKPVTLSCSQTLNHNVMYWYQQKSSQAPKLLFHYYDKDFNNEADTPDNFQSRRPNTSFCFLDIRSPGLGDTAMYLCATSRIGQGSYEQYFGPGTRLTVT.

This chain links TRBV4-1 with TRBJ2-7; maybe TRBD1 (6 bases). CDR1 is MGHRA, CDR2 YSYEKL, per germline. V lost 3 bases to trimming and J lost 3 bases, with 12 bases between them. CDR3 length: 14 residues. CDR3 DNA sequence: TGCGCCAGCAGCCACCCACAGGGTCTCTACGAGCAGTACTTC. The encoded protein is CASSHPQGLYEQYF.

This rearrangement joins TRBV27 to TRBJ2-1; 8 nucleotides line up with TRBD1. CDR1 is MNHEY, CDR2 SMNVEV, per germline (reference sequence). After removal of 5 bases from V and 1 base from J, the junction contained 4 bases not matched to a gene. This CDR3 spans 15 amino acids. This CDR3 reads CASSQQGDSYNEQFF. The CDR3 nucleotides read TGTGCCAGCAGTCAACAGGGGGATTCCTACAATGAGCAGTTCTTC.

This clone came up a few times. This sequence joins TRBV12-5 and TRBJ2-5; the D gene is possibly TRBD2 (5 bases). CDR1 is LGHNT and CDR2 is FRNRAP in the germline V gene. V lost 1 base and J lost 2, with 11 bases in between. The CDR3 spans 15 residues. The CDR3 here is CASGLGAGIQETQYF. DNA for the CDR3: TGTGCTAGTGGTTTGGGAGCCGGGATTCAAGAGACCCAGTACTTC.

In its sample, this clone was seen once. This sequence joins TRBV5-1 and TRBJ2-3, with TRBD2 identical over 7 bases. This CDR3 is 15 amino acids long. The V gene end was trimmed by 5 bases and the J gene end by 2 bases; junction bases not matched to a gene: 8. The germline CDR1 and CDR2 sequences are SGHRS and YFSETQ. The CDR3 is CASRDSGFPTDTQYF. In DNA, the CDR3 is TGCGCCAGCAGGGATAGCGGGTTTCCCACAGATACGCAGTATTTT.

This chain links TRBV9 with TRBJ2-7; D not certain. The CDR3 is 16 amino acids. Germline assignment: CDR1 SGDLS and CDR2 YYNGEE. The V end was cut by 4 bases, the J end by 0 bases, with 17 bases between. CDR3 bases: TGTGCCAGCAGCCCCCGACTCTATCCCAGCTCCTACGAGCAGTACTTC. This translates into CASSPRLYPSSYEQYF.

J is TRBJ1-2 and V is TRBV19, with D perhaps TRBD1 (6 bases). The V and J ends lost 4 bases and 4 bases respectively, with 13 bases between them. Germline V CDR1 and CDR2: LNHDA, SQIVND (reference sequence). The CDR3 is 14 residues long. The CDR3, as DNA: TGTGCCAGTAGTACCCGACAGGTCGGCTATGGCTACACCTTC. It codes for CASSTRQVGYGYTF.

The chain carries TRBV9 and TRBJ2-7; 8 bases fit TRBD1. V trimming: 0 bases; J trimming: 1 base; junction bases outside the gene matches: 6. Germline assignment: CDR1 SGDLS and CDR2 YYNGEE. The CDR3 extends over 16 amino acids. CDR3 coding DNA: TGTGCCAGCAGCGTAGCGACAGGGGTAGGATCCTACGAGCAGTACTTC. This sequence encodes CASSVATGVGSYEQYF. The variable domain in full, completed from reference TRBV9 and TRBJ2-7, reads DSGVTQTPKHLITATGQRVTLRCSPRSGDLSVYWYQQSLDQGLQFLIQYYNGEERAKGNILERFSAQQFPDLHSELNLSSLELGDSALYFCASSVATGVGSYEQYFGPGTRLTVT.